The 9 T cell receptor beta chains presented below share a single source sample, sequenced in a study of T cells after somatic rescue of genetic block. Assay: immunoSEQ multiplex PCR; the TCRdb copy retains only in-frame clones and omits some. The table shows some 14,000 clones, with under 75% occurring only once. The sequenced sample was peripheral blood mononuclear cells (PBMCs). The receptors shown here come from a boy younger than 18.

The CDR3: CATAVDRGAETQYF. For the CDR3, the DNA is TGTGCCACCGCCGTGGACAGGGGGGCAGAGACCCAGTACTTC. This chain connects TRBV2 to TRBJ2-5, with 10 positions matching TRBD1. This CDR3 is 14 amino acids long. Germline V lookup: CDR1 SNHLY, CDR2 FYNNEI. V gave up 10 bases and J gave up 4 bases; unmatched junction bases: 9.

The gene calls are TRBV5-6 and TRBJ2-5, with 9 bases that match TRBD2. The germline V gene has CDR1 SGHDT and CDR2 YYEEEE. Losses at the gene ends were 3 bases for V and 4 bases for J; bases not matched to a gene: 4. This CDR3 contains 14 residues. The chain's CDR3 is CASSWTSARETQYF. Here the CDR3 DNA reads TGTGCCAGCAGCTGGACTAGCGCGCGAGAGACCCAGTACTTC.

The chain recombines TRBV5-1 with TRBJ1-5; 10 nucleotides align to TRBD1. The CDR3 contains 14 residues. The J segment lost 3 bases and the V segment lost 5 bases, leaving 2 bases of the junction unmatched. Per the germline V gene, CDR1 is SGHRS and CDR2 is YFSETQ. The CDR3 region has the DNA TGCGCCAGCAGGGGGACAGGGGACAATCAGCCCCAGCATTTT. Protein: CASRGTGDNQPQHF.

The rearrangement uses TRBV30 and TRBJ2-7, with TRBD2 matching 8 bases. The CDR3 length is 14 residues. Losses at the gene ends were 2 bases for V and 6 bases for J; bases not matched to a gene: 9. Germline V gene data show CDR1 as GTSNPN and CDR2 as SVGIG (reference sequence). In nucleotides, the CDR3 is TGTGCCTGGAGTAGCGGGGGAGGCGGCGGCGAGCAGTACTTC. This codes for CAWSSGGGGGEQYF.

This chain connects TRBV7-3 to TRBJ2-1, with D possibly TRBD2 on 6 matching bases. Per the germline V gene, CDR1 is SGHTA and CDR2 is FQGTGA. The V gene lost 3 bases and the J gene lost 9 bases, with 18 bases spanning the gap. This CDR3 comprises 15 residues. CDR3 sequence reads: CASSFVGGAPGEQFF. The CDR3 DNA is TGTGCCAGCAGCTTCGTCGGGGGAGCCCCCGGTGAGCAGTTCTTC.

This clone was observed a handful of times. The DNA of the CDR3 is TGTGCCAGCAACCAGAGGGGGGGCCCTTCAGATACGCAGTATTTT. Its protein is CASNQRGGPSDTQYF. The chain employs TRBV9 and TRBJ2-3; D is possibly TRBD2 (7 bases). V lost 6 bases and J lost 4, with 18 bases in between. This CDR3 is built from 15 residues. Germline CDR1 SGDLS, CDR2 YYNGEE. The variable domain in full, with the rest retrieved from reference TRBV9 and TRBJ2-3, is DSGVTQTPKHLITATGQRVTLRCSPRSGDLSVYWYQQSLDQGLQFLIQYYNGEERAKGNILERFSAQQFPDLHSELNLSSLELGDSALYFCASNQRGGPSDTQYFGPGTRLTVL.

The chain has TRBV7-9 and TRBJ2-5; 8 positions match TRBD1. CDR1 and CDR2 (germline): SEHNR, FQNEAQ (reference sequence). After removal of 2 bases from V and 4 bases from J, the junction contained 3 bases not matched to a gene. The CDR3 consists of 14 residues. CDR3 region: CASSLQGAGETQYF. CDR3 bases: TGTGCCAGCAGCTTACAGGGGGCTGGAGAGACCCAGTACTTC.

A single count supports this clone. V is TRBV5-1 and J is TRBJ2-7; D is unclear. Germline values: CDR1 SGHRS, CDR2 YFSETQ. With 2 bases removed from V and 5 bases from J, the gap between germline ends came to 5 bases. The CDR3 spans 11 residues. In nucleotides, the CDR3 is TGCGCCAGCAGCTTCAACCACGAGCAGTACTTC. It is translated as CASSFNHEQYF.

For the CDR3, the DNA is TGCGCCAGCAGCTCCGGGGGGAATGAAAAACTGTTTTTT. Its protein product is CASSSGGNEKLFF. The V and J genes are TRBV5-1 and TRBJ1-4; weak D call: TRBD1 (5 bases). This CDR3 has 13 amino acids. Germline values: CDR1 SGHRS, CDR2 YFSETQ. V was shortened by 3 bases and J by 5 bases, with 8 bases between the two germline ends.